What follows are 18 T cell receptor beta chains derived from one specimen sequenced in a study of blood T cells in healthy people across ages (dated by TCRdb to 2013 to 2016). The library was prepared using 5' RACE. Sequencing relied on an Illumina HiSeq 2500. A second PCR of roughly 7 to 12 cycles was performed with a sample-barcoded 5' primer and a J-beta primer mix. Using fastp trimming at Q25 and MiXCR clonotype assembly, TCRdb reanalyzed the public sequencing data and kept in-frame beta chains. Entries are consolidated by CDR3 protein sequence, retaining the most common genes and DNA. The sample has about 1.4 million distinct CDR3 sequences on record, approximately 59% of them singletons. The ten largest clonotypes hold 6.5% to 8.5% of the sample. The sample consisted of blood. These TCRs come from a man aged 18 to 29 in good health.

The chain carries TRBV4-1 and TRBJ1-2; 10 bases are a match to TRBD1. The CDR3 is 16 residues long. Germline V gives CDR1 MGHRA, CDR2 YSYEKL. Germline trimming cut 4 bases from V and 4 bases from J; bases unmatched to any gene: 9. This CDR3 is CASSPGTGADVYGYTF. CDR3 sequence (DNA): TGCGCCAGCAGCCCTGGGACAGGGGCGGATGTCTATGGCTACACCTTC.

The chain employs TRBV29-1 and TRBJ2-1; 11 bases are a match to TRBD1. The end of the DNA aligns better with TRBJ2-7, so the J call may be wrong. The CDR3 has 19 amino acids. Germline V gene data show CDR1 as SQVTM and CDR2 as ANQGSEA. The CDR3 coding sequence is TGCAGCGTTCGGATCCCTTCCCGGACAGGGGGCTCCCCCTACAATGAGCAGTACTTC. It specifies CSVRIPSRTGGSPYNEQYF.

The chain joins TRBV11-2 to TRBJ1-4, with unresolved D. This CDR3 is 15 amino acids long. V shed 5 bases and J shed 10 bases, with 20 bases lying between them. Germline loops: CDR1 SGHAT, CDR2 FQNNGV. CDR3 sequence reads: CASSLQPNLRLKLFF. CDR3 coding DNA: TGTGCCAGCAGCCTCCAACCCAATTTGAGGCTAAAACTGTTTTTT.

This chain uses TRBV20-1 with TRBJ2-3; a weak D match, TRBD1 (7 bases). V dropped 6 bases and J dropped 2 bases, with 15 bases sitting between them. CDR3 length: 14 amino acids. The germline V gene encodes CDR1 DFQATT and CDR2 SNEGSKA (reference sequence). The CDR3 loop is CSARQGGVTDTQYF. The CDR3 region has the DNA TGCAGTGCGAGACAGGGCGGGGTCACAGATACGCAGTATTTT.

This clonotype was detected only a few times. V and J are TRBV7-2 and TRBJ2-7; D is unclear. The CDR3 has 11 residues. Trimming left V 2 bases short and J 5 bases short, with 4 bases between. Germline V gene lookup returns CDR1 SGHTA and CDR2 FQGNSA. CDR3 DNA: TGTGCCAGCAGCTTAATGGACGAGCAGTACTTC. Its translation: CASSLMDEQYF. Variable domain in full (rest from reference TRBV7-2 and TRBJ2-7): GAGVSQSPSNKVTEKGKDVELRCDPISGHTALYWYRQSLGQGLEFLIYFQGNSAPDKSGLPSDRFSAERTGGSVSTLTIQRTQQEDSAVYLCASSLMDEQYFGPGTRLTVT.

Ten or more counts support this clonotype. This chain joins TRBV27 and TRBJ2-5; weak D call: TRBD1 (5 bases). Germline V gene lookup returns CDR1 MNHEY and CDR2 SMNVEV (reference sequence). The CDR3 is made up of 14 amino acids. The V and J ends lost 6 bases and 0 bases respectively, with 11 bases between them. The CDR3 DNA is TGTGCCAGCAGCTCTCAGGGATACCAAGAGACCCAGTACTTC. This sequence encodes CASSSQGYQETQYF.

The chain couples TRBV29-1 to TRBJ2-1; 8 bases are shared with TRBD2. Germline assignment: CDR1 SQVTM and CDR2 ANQGSEA. V dropped 7 bases and J dropped 0; count of bases not matched to a gene: 14. There are 17 residues in the CDR3. CDR3 sequence reads: CSAELAAKPSSYNEQFF. The CDR3 DNA follows: TGCAGCGCAGAACTAGCGGCCAAACCATCCTCCTACAATGAGCAGTTCTTC.

This rearrangement joins TRBV11-2 to TRBJ2-3, with 12 bases aligning to TRBD2. V lost 5 bases and J lost 3; bases outside the gene matches: 24. The CDR3 has 22 residues. Germline V CDR1 and CDR2: SGHAT, FQNNGV. As DNA, the CDR3 is TGTGCCAGCAGCCCATACCTACTTGGGCTAGCGGGAGGGCGGGGTGTGACAGATACGCAGTATTTT. Translating it yields CASSPYLLGLAGGRGVTDTQYF.

Points on this clonotype: At one of its ends the junction is not consistent with the germline gene, which may arise from a read error. The chain uses TRBV9 and TRBJ2-6; 13 bases are shared with TRBD2. Germline V gives CDR1 SGDLS, CDR2 YYNGEE. The CDR3 is 16 amino acids. The CDR3 spells CASSVPTSGGVNVLTF. CDR3 sequence (DNA): TGTGCCAGCAGCGTTCCTACTAGCGGGGGGGTCAACGTCCTGACTTTC.

The rearrangement uses TRBV20-1 and TRBJ1-5; weak D call: TRBD1 (6 bases). V dropped 5 bases and J dropped 5 bases, with 10 bases sitting between them. There are 12 residues in the CDR3. The germline V gene encodes CDR1 DFQATT and CDR2 SNEGSKA (reference sequence). The CDR3 loop reads CSAGGGDQPQHF. CDR3 nucleotides: TGCAGTGCTGGGGGGGGCGATCAGCCCCAGCATTTT.

CDR3 loop: CASVNRVYNEQFF. DNA for the CDR3: TGTGCCAGCGTCAATAGGGTTTACAATGAGCAGTTCTTC. The chain combines TRBV6-2 or TRBV6-3 with TRBJ2-1; D ambiguous. The ends were cut back, 8 bases at V and 4 bases at J, with 12 bases in the middle. The CDR3 sequence is 13 residues long. The germline gives CDR1 MNHEY, CDR2 SVGEGT.

V gene TRBV20-1 combines with J gene TRBJ1-2; 8 bases agree with TRBD1. CDR3 length equals 14 residues. The V and J ends lost 3 bases and 2 bases, in that order; junction bases with no gene match: 5. Germline V gene lookup returns CDR1 DFQATT and CDR2 SNEGSKA (reference sequence). CDR3 nucleotide sequence: TGCAGTGCTAGCCAGGACAGGGTGAACTATGGCTACACCTTC. It specifies CSASQDRVNYGYTF.

This clonotype turned up a few times. J is TRBJ1-1 and V is TRBV7-9; D remains ambiguous. V was trimmed by 7 bases and J by 5 bases, leaving 11 bases between them. The V gene's germline CDR1 is SEHNR and CDR2 FQNEAQ (reference sequence). The CDR3 consists of 12 residues. The CDR3 DNA is TGTGCCAGCACCTCCCGGACTACTGAAGCTTTCTTT. The encoded protein is CASTSRTTEAFF.

CDR3 region: CASSRAPETGELFF. Here the CDR3 DNA reads TGCGCCAGCAGCCGGGCCCCGGAGACCGGGGAGCTGTTTTTT. The chain links TRBV4-1 to TRBJ2-2; D unresolved. The germline V gene encodes CDR1 MGHRA and CDR2 YSYEKL. V was cut by 4 bases and J by 5 bases, with 11 bases left in between. This CDR3 comprises 14 residues.

The chain's CDR3 is CSAVSGVWSYEQYF. CDR3 in DNA: TGCAGTGCCGTGAGCGGGGTATGGTCCTACGAGCAGTACTTC. V and J are TRBV20-1 and TRBJ2-7, with 7 bases aligning to TRBD2. The J segment lost 1 base and the V segment lost 6 bases, leaving 9 bases of the junction unmatched. The CDR3 has 14 amino acids. Germline V lookup: CDR1 DFQATT, CDR2 SNEGSKA (reference sequence).

This CDR3 reads CASSGGQGTYNEQFF. The CDR3 DNA reads TGCGCCAGCAGCGGCGGGCAGGGAACCTACAATGAGCAGTTCTTC. The rearrangement uses TRBV5-1 and TRBJ2-1; tentatively, D is TRBD1 or TRBD2 (5 bases each). This CDR3 has 15 amino acids. In germline, CDR1 is SGHRS, CDR2 YFSETQ. The germline V and J ends were trimmed by 4 bases and 2 bases, with 13 bases remaining between them.

The V call is TRBV5-5, the J call TRBJ1-6; 7 bases fit TRBD1. V dropped 2 bases and J dropped 5; count of bases not matched to a gene: 4. The CDR3 length is 15 residues. In germline, CDR1 is SGHKS, CDR2 YYEKEE (reference sequence). The CDR3 region is CASSFSQGDNSPLHF. CDR3 bases: TGTGCCAGCAGCTTTTCCCAGGGGGATAATTCACCCCTCCACTTT.

CDR3 in amino acids: CASSQSSDSIYEQYF. Written as DNA, the CDR3 is TGCGCCAGCAGCCAAAGCTCGGACTCTATCTACGAGCAGTACTTC. V usage is TRBV4-3 and J usage is TRBJ2-7; a weak D match, TRBD2 (5 bases). The germline V gene encodes CDR1 LGHNA and CDR2 YSLEER. The CDR3 has 15 amino acids. Trimming shortened V by 2 bases and J by 3 bases, and 14 bases separated the two germline ends.